The 17 T cell receptor beta chains below come from one sample, sequenced in a study of the immune and genomic landscape of osteosarcoma. TCRdb keeps only in-frame clones here, not all; method: immunoSEQ multiplex PCR. This sample yields roughly 2,800 clones, of which around 82% are seen a single time; about 9.9% belongs to the top ten. The sequenced material came from metastatic tumor tissue from the lung. These receptor sequences come from a woman under 30 with osteosarcoma.

The rearrangement joins TRBV6-4 to TRBJ2-5, with TRBD2 identical over 9 bases. CDR3 length: 14 residues. Looked up from germline, CDR1 is MRHNA and CDR2 is SNTAGT. V dropped 3 bases and J dropped 1; count of bases not matched to a gene: 0. The CDR3 loop is CASSERGGQETQYF. The CDR3 nucleotides are TGTGCCAGCAGTGAGCGGGGGGGCCAAGAGACCCAGTACTTC.

The chain has TRBV30 and TRBJ2-3; TRBD1 or TRBD2 may be the D gene (5 bases each). This CDR3 comprises 15 residues. Deletions cut 4 bases from V and 0 bases from J, with 14 bases between. The germline gives CDR1 GTSNPN, CDR2 SVGIG (reference sequence). The CDR3 loop is CAWKRDPASTDTQYF. The DNA for the CDR3 is TGTGCCTGGAAGAGGGACCCAGCTAGCACAGATACGCAGTATTTT.

This chain links TRBV2 with TRBJ1-3; a possible D gene is TRBD1 (6 bases). The V end lost 7 bases, the J end lost 2 bases, and 12 bases lay between the germline ends. The V gene's germline CDR1 is SNHLY and CDR2 FYNNEI. CDR3 size: 14 residues. The CDR3 nucleotides are TGTGCCAGCACTTGGGGGGGGCCTGGAAACACCATATATTTT. This codes for CASTWGGPGNTIYF.

The J gene is TRBJ2-5, the V gene TRBV7-6; D perhaps matches TRBD2 (5 bases). This CDR3 has 15 amino acids. In germline, CDR1 is SGHVS, CDR2 FNYEAQ. V was trimmed by 2 bases and J by 4 bases, leaving 14 bases between them. The CDR3 sequence is CASSLFSYSGETQYF. DNA of the CDR3: TGTGCCAGCAGCTTATTTTCTTACAGCGGAGAGACCCAGTACTTC.

This sequence joins TRBV2 and TRBJ1-1, with D unresolved. This CDR3 comprises 12 residues. Per germline, CDR1 SNHLY and CDR2 FYNNEI. V was clipped by 6 bases and J by 2 bases, with 7 bases between them. CDR3 coding DNA: TGTGCCAGCAGGGCAGATAACACTGAAGCTTTCTTT. Residues: CASRADNTEAFF.

This chain connects TRBV30 to TRBJ1-4, with 7 nucleotides matching TRBD1. Unmatched junction bases numbered 8, after V lost 3 bases and J lost 4 bases. Per the germline V gene, CDR1 is GTSNPN and CDR2 is SVGIG (reference sequence). There are 15 residues in the CDR3. The CDR3 DNA follows: TGTGCCTGGAGGCAACAGGGGAATGGTAATGAAAAACTGTTTTTT. This encodes CAWRQQGNGNEKLFF. Based on the CDR3 plus reference TRBV30 and TRBJ1-4, the full variable domain is SQTIHQWPATLVQPVGSPLSLECTVEGTSNPNLYWYRQAAGRGLQLLFYSVGIGQISSEVPQNLSASRPQDRQFILSSKKLLLSDSGFYLCAWRQQGNGNEKLFFGSGTQLSVL.

The rearrangement uses TRBV7-9 and TRBJ2-7, with unresolved D. V was cut by 3 bases and J by 4 bases, with 13 bases left in between. This CDR3 is 14 amino acids long. CDR1 is SEHNR and CDR2 is FQNEAQ in the germline V gene (reference sequence). In DNA form, the CDR3 reads TGTGCCAGCAGCTTGGACCCGGCGGTTTACGAGCAGTACTTC. Protein sequence: CASSLDPAVYEQYF.

The V call is TRBV10-1, the J call TRBJ2-3; TRBD2 matches at 8 bases. CDR3 size: 16 residues. In germline, CDR1 is WNHNN, CDR2 SYGVQD (reference sequence). The J segment lost 3 bases and the V segment lost 0 bases, leaving 5 bases of the junction unmatched. Here the CDR3 reads CASSESVGGATDTQYF. The CDR3 region has the DNA TGCGCCAGCAGTGAGTCAGTCGGGGGGGCGACAGATACGCAGTATTTT.

The J gene is TRBJ2-1, the V gene TRBV4-1; 9 nucleotides agree with TRBD2. The ends lost 1 base at V and 3 bases at J; junction bases unmatched: 4. Germline V lookup: CDR1 MGHRA, CDR2 YSYEKL. CDR3 size: 16 residues. The CDR3 spells CASSQVAGGLYNEQFF. The CDR3 DNA sequence: TGCGCCAGCAGCCAAGTGGCGGGGGGGCTCTACAATGAGCAGTTCTTC.

By share, this clone ranks as large. J is TRBJ1-2 and V is TRBV4-3; TRBD1 matches 7 bases. The CDR3 spans 15 residues. V shed 4 bases and J 5 bases; nucleotides not matched to a gene: 10. The V gene's germline CDR1 is LGHNA and CDR2 YSLEER. The CDR3 loop is CASSPSAGQPYGYTF. The CDR3 coding sequence is TGCGCCAGCAGCCCCTCGGCGGGACAGCCATATGGCTACACCTTC.

The chain employs TRBV7-9 and TRBJ1-2; D call uncertain. This CDR3 has 15 residues. Per germline, CDR1 SEHNR and CDR2 FQNEAQ (reference sequence). Deletions cut 6 bases from V and 4 bases from J, with 18 bases between. This chain's CDR3 is CASRPHRAGGYGYTF. CDR3 bases: TGTGCCAGCAGACCCCACAGAGCCGGCGGCTATGGCTACACCTTC. Drawing the rest from reference TRBV7-9 and TRBJ1-2, the complete variable domain is DTGVSQNPRHKITKRGQNVTFRCDPISEHNRLYWYRQTLGQGPEFLTYFQNEAQLEKSRLLSDRFSAERPKGSFSTLEIQRTEQGDSAMYLCASRPHRAGGYGYTFGSGTRLTVV.

V and J are TRBV7-3 and TRBJ1-2, with D maybe TRBD1 (5 bases). Trimming left V 2 bases short and J 3 bases short, with 13 bases between. Germline values: CDR1 SGHTA, CDR2 FQGTGA. The CDR3 is 15 residues long. The DNA for the CDR3 is TGTGCCAGCAGCTTATCCGCAGGGACGGACTATGGCTACACCTTC. Translation gives CASSLSAGTDYGYTF.

The CDR3 region has the DNA TGTGCCAGCAGCTCAACCGTCCCTTTACCTCGGGATGAGCAGTTCTTC. Protein product: CASSSTVPLPRDEQFF. This chain joins TRBV7-9 and TRBJ2-1; no firm D call. Germline V CDR1 and CDR2: SEHNR, FQNEAQ (reference sequence). The ends were cut back, 4 bases at V and 8 bases at J, with 21 bases in the middle. The CDR3 covers 16 residues.

The rearrangement uses TRBV4-1 and TRBJ2-5; 7 nucleotides line up with TRBD1. From germline, CDR1 is MGHRA and CDR2 YSYEKL. This CDR3 is built from 16 residues. The ends lost 4 bases at V and 3 bases at J; junction bases unmatched: 11. CDR3 region: CASSLEQGFGKETQYF. Here the CDR3 DNA reads TGCGCCAGCAGCCTTGAACAGGGGTTTGGGAAAGAGACCCAGTACTTC.

This clone has just one count. V gene TRBV18 combines with J gene TRBJ2-1, with 10 nucleotides matching TRBD1. The ends lost 7 bases at V and 5 bases at J; junction bases unmatched: 11. Looked up from germline, CDR1 is KGHSH and CDR2 is LQKENI. The CDR3 runs 16 residues. CDR3 sequence: CASFSGTGARDNEQFF. The CDR3 region has the DNA TGTGCCAGCTTTTCCGGGACAGGGGCCAGGGACAATGAGCAGTTCTTC.

This clone ranks as large. The chain couples TRBV27 to TRBJ1-2; tentatively, D is TRBD1 (6 bases). The germline V and J ends were trimmed by 6 bases and 6 bases, with 20 bases remaining between them. CDR3 length: 15 amino acids. The germline gives CDR1 MNHEY, CDR2 SMNVEV (reference sequence). The CDR3 loop reads CASSSGVGAGDGYTF. In DNA, the CDR3 is TGTGCCAGCAGCTCCGGTGTGGGGGCCGGGGATGGCTACACCTTC.

V and J are TRBV19 and TRBJ2-6; 7 nucleotides line up with TRBD1. Germline CDR1 and CDR2: LNHDA and SQIVND (reference sequence). Germline trimming cut 3 bases from V and 4 bases from J; bases unmatched to any gene: 3. CDR3 length: 15 amino acids. The CDR3 is CASSIGTAGANVLTF. CDR3 nucleotides: TGTGCCAGTAGTATCGGGACAGCCGGGGCCAACGTCCTGACTTTC.